The 15 T cell receptor beta chains listed next were all sequenced from one sample in a study of T cell responses to AZD1222 COVID-19 vaccine. TCRdb's copy holds only in-frame clones and misses some; the assay was immunoSEQ multiplex PCR. The table records around 58,000 clones, approximately 88% of them present only once. Sample: peripheral blood, taken 28 days after the second AZD1222 dose. The source of these receptors is an adult who received the AZD1222 COVID-19 vaccine.

A single count supports this clone. This chain joins TRBV5-4 and TRBJ2-6, with D hard to call. The length of the CDR3 is 15 residues. CDR1 is SGHNT and CDR2 is YYREEE in the germline V gene (reference sequence). Trimming pared 2 bases from V and 0 bases from J, leaving 6 bases between. The CDR3 is CASSFYTSGANVLTF. CDR3 nucleotide sequence: TGTGCCAGCAGCTTCTACACCTCTGGGGCCAACGTCCTGACTTTC.

J is TRBJ2-5 and V is TRBV5-1; D might be TRBD2 (6 bases). The V and J ends lost 0 bases and 2 bases respectively, with 8 bases between them. Germline assignment: CDR1 SGHRS and CDR2 YFSETQ. The CDR3 runs to 14 residues. The CDR3 bases are TGCGCCAGCAGCTTGGCTGGGGGGCAAGAGACCCAGTACTTC. This gives the protein CASSLAGGQETQYF.

The chain uses TRBV5-1 and TRBJ1-1; TRBD1 is a possible D gene (5 bases). The CDR3 sequence is 14 residues long. The V gene's germline CDR1 is SGHRS and CDR2 YFSETQ. V was shortened by 1 base and J by 2 bases, with 9 bases between the two germline ends. The CDR3 region has the DNA TGCGCCAGCAGCTTGCCTGGGACTAACACTGAAGCTTTCTTT. As protein: CASSLPGTNTEAFF. Combining the CDR3 with reference TRBV5-1 and TRBJ1-1 gives the whole variable domain KAGVTQTPRYLIKTRGQQVTLSCSPISGHRSVSWYQQTPGQGLQFLFEYFSETQRNKGNFPGRFSGRQFSNSRSEMNVSTLELGDSALYLCASSLPGTNTEAFFGQGTRLTVV.

The CDR3 bases are TGCGCCAGCAGCTTGGTGGACGGAACCTACGAGCAGTACTTC. Translating it yields CASSLVDGTYEQYF. V usage is TRBV5-1 and J usage is TRBJ2-7; unclear D gene. Germline V gene data show CDR1 as SGHRS and CDR2 as YFSETQ. This CDR3 contains 14 residues. The V end was cut by 0 bases, the J end by 2 bases, with 9 bases between.

The chain employs TRBV7-8 and TRBJ2-7; D possibly corresponds to TRBD2 (5 bases). The ends were cut back, 5 bases at V and 6 bases at J, with 11 bases in the middle. Looked up from germline, CDR1 is SGHVS and CDR2 is FQNEAQ. The CDR3 totals 12 residues. The DNA of the CDR3 is TGTGCCAGCAGCCATACTAGTTTCGAGCAGTACTTC. Encoded protein: CASSHTSFEQYF.

The chain recombines TRBV5-4 with TRBJ2-3, with D perhaps TRBD1 (6 bases). The CDR3 is made up of 13 amino acids. Germline V gene sequence: CDR1 SGHNT, CDR2 YYREEE (reference sequence). V dropped 4 bases and J dropped 4 bases, with 10 bases sitting between them. CDR3 in DNA: TGTGCCAGCAGCATAACAGGGTCAGATACGCAGTATTTT. Its protein is CASSITGSDTQYF.

V usage is TRBV19 and J usage is TRBJ1-1; no reliable D call. The CDR3 extends over 12 amino acids. The V gene's germline CDR1 is LNHDA and CDR2 SQIVND (reference sequence). Trimming left V 7 bases short and J 1 base short, with 7 bases between. The CDR3 DNA reads TGTGCCAGTAACAAACGGAACACTGAAGCTTTCTTT. Encoded protein: CASNKRNTEAFF.

This chain links TRBV10-3 with TRBJ1-5; 8 nucleotides align to TRBD1. CDR3 length: 16 amino acids. V was clipped by 0 bases and J by 6 bases; unmatched bases: 7. Germline CDR1 and CDR2: ENHRY and SYGVKD. The chain's CDR3 is CAISESNRGSGQPQHF. The CDR3 nucleotides read TGTGCCATCAGTGAGTCCAACAGGGGGTCGGGTCAGCCCCAGCATTTT.

V gene TRBV19 combines with J gene TRBJ1-2; possibly TRBD1 for D (5 bases). The CDR3 consists of 15 residues. Trimming cost V 7 bases and J 7 bases, with 22 bases left between them. Germline V gives CDR1 LNHDA, CDR2 SQIVND (reference sequence). CDR3 DNA sequence: TGTGCCAGTACCAATAGGGGCGCAGCGGGGAGTGGCTACACCTTC. This codes for CASTNRGAAGSGYTF.

The genes are TRBV9 and TRBJ2-4, with 7 bases aligning to TRBD1. V lost 7 bases, J lost 3 bases, and 4 bases stayed unmatched. The CDR3 sequence is 13 residues long. Germline lookup yields CDR1 SGDLS and CDR2 YYNGEE. The CDR3, as DNA: TGTGCCAGCTCCGGACAGGTCAAAAACATTCAGTACTTC. It specifies CASSGQVKNIQYF.

This chain links TRBV19 with TRBJ2-1; the D is unclear. Trimming pared 4 bases from V and 12 bases from J, leaving 13 bases between. The CDR3 contains 12 residues. Germline loops: CDR1 LNHDA, CDR2 SQIVND (reference sequence). CDR3 region: CASSSTRVVQFF. The CDR3, as DNA: TGTGCCAGTAGTAGTACTCGTGTGGTGCAGTTCTTC.

V is TRBV27 and J is TRBJ2-2; the match to TRBD1 covers 8 bases. This CDR3 has 14 amino acids. The V gene's germline CDR1 is MNHEY and CDR2 SMNVEV (reference sequence). With V trimmed by 3 bases and J by 6 bases, 3 bases remained unmatched. The CDR3 nucleotides read TGTGCCAGCAGTTTGGCAGGGGGCCCCGGGGAGCTGTTTTTT. Its translation is CASSLAGGPGELFF.

The V and J genes are TRBV5-1 and TRBJ2-3, with 8 bases aligning to TRBD2. V shed 4 bases and J 5 bases; nucleotides not matched to a gene: 6. The CDR3 extends over 14 amino acids. Looked up from germline, CDR1 is SGHRS and CDR2 is YFSETQ. CDR3 bases: TGCGCCAGCAGCACGGGAGGGGTGAGAGATACGCAGTATTTT. It codes for CASSTGGVRDTQYF.

The chain employs TRBV6-5 and TRBJ1-2; 8 bases line up with TRBD1. Germline loops: CDR1 MNHEY, CDR2 SVGAGI. CDR3 length equals 13 residues. V shed 8 bases, J shed 8 bases, and the junction held 10 bases outside the gene matches. CDR3 sequence reads: CASRWQGANGYTF. The CDR3, as DNA: TGTGCCAGCCGGTGGCAGGGGGCGAACGGCTACACCTTC.

The chain couples TRBV4-2 to TRBJ2-1, with 8 bases aligning to TRBD2. The V gene's germline CDR1 is LGHNA and CDR2 YNFKEQ. Trimming removed 4 bases from V and 7 bases from J; junction bases left unmatched: 12. This CDR3 region has 16 residues. This chain's CDR3 is CASSPNPGLDDNEQFF. In DNA form, the CDR3 reads TGTGCCAGCAGCCCGAACCCGGGACTAGATGATAATGAGCAGTTCTTC.